This is a list of T cell receptor beta chains from one sample in a study of blood T cell repertoires in COVID-19. Clones were sequenced by immunoSEQ multiplex PCR, and TCRdb holds only the in-frame ones, with some missing. This table holds roughly 260,000 clones, 80% to 90% found once. What was sequenced was peripheral blood. The receptors come from a woman in her fifties or sixties with acute or convalescent COVID-19. Each CDR3 is given with its conserved first and last residue. The order of the fields is J gene, V gene, D gene, clone size, CDR3 DNA, CDR3 protein. A D gene is named only where the DNA matches it firmly. Not every row has a clone size; where given, it reads once, few, many or a size class.

J: TRBJ1-1; V: TRBV7-9; D: NA; size: NA; DNA: TGTGCCAGCAGCTTAGAAGGCCGGGGGAACACTGAAGCTTTCTTT; CDR3: CASSLEGRGNTEAFF
J: TRBJ1-4; V: TRBV24-1; D: TRBD1; size: NA; DNA: TGTGCCACCAGTGTAGGCCCGGGACAGGGGAATGAAAAACTGTTTTTT; CDR3: CATSVGPGQGNEKLFF
J: TRBJ1-6; V: TRBV25-1; D: NA; size: few; DNA: TGTGCCAGCAGTGAATCAAGGTGGCGGAGCTCCTATAATTCACCCCTCCACTTT; CDR3: CASSESRWRSSYNSPLHF
J: TRBJ2-7; V: TRBV15; D: NA; size: NA; DNA: TGTGCCACCAGCAGAGATTTTAGGTCTACGGGGAGCACGCCCCTAACCTACGAGCAGTACTTC; CDR3: CATSRDFRSTGSTPLTYEQYF
J: TRBJ1-2; V: TRBV5-6; D: TRBD1; size: NA; DNA: TGTGCCAGCACCTTCGGACAGGGGAGTGGCTACACCTTC; CDR3: CASTFGQGSGYTF
J: TRBJ2-2; V: TRBV9; D: NA; size: NA; DNA: TGTGCCAGCAGCGTAGTGGGGACAGGGCCGGGACTAGCCCTCGCCGGGGAGCTGTTTTTT; CDR3: CASSVVGTGPGLALAGELFF
J: TRBJ1-2; V: TRBV28; D: NA; size: NA; DNA: TGTGCCAGCAGTTTATTATTGGGGGGGCCATCAGCTAACTATGGCTACACCTTC; CDR3: CASSLLLGGPSANYGYTF
J: TRBJ2-3; V: TRBV4-1; D: NA; size: NA; DNA: TGCGCCAGCAGCCAATTAATCGGGCGGGATAGGACAGATACGCAGTATTTT; CDR3: CASSQLIGRDRTDTQYF
J: TRBJ2-2; V: TRBV2; D: NA; size: once; DNA: TGTGCCAGCAGAGCTAGCGAGAACACCGGGGAGCTGTTTTTT; CDR3: CASRASENTGELFF
J: TRBJ1-6; V: TRBV7-2; D: NA; size: once; DNA: TGTGCCAGCAGCTTACCCGGGGTAGGAGAGTCACCCCTCCACTTT; CDR3: CASSLPGVGESPLHF
J: TRBJ1-5; V: TRBV28; D: NA; size: NA; DNA: TGTGCCAGCAGTTTACTAGGGGGGGGAGTGCATCAGCCCCAGCATTTT; CDR3: CASSLLGGGVHQPQHF
J: TRBJ2-1; V: TRBV7-3; D: TRBD2; size: NA; DNA: TGTGCCAGCAGCTTAACGGGGCTAGCGGTATACAATGAGCAGTTCTTC; CDR3: CASSLTGLAVYNEQFF
J: TRBJ2-5; V: TRBV28; D: NA; size: NA; DNA: TGTGCCAGCAGTTTATACACAGGCCCACAAGAGACCCAGTACTTC; CDR3: CASSLYTGPQETQYF
J: TRBJ1-2; V: TRBV6-1; D: NA; size: NA; DNA: TGTGCCAGCAGTGAATCGGACCCCGGGATTGGTGGCTACACCTTC; CDR3: CASSESDPGIGGYTF
J: TRBJ2-7; V: TRBV19; D: NA; size: few; DNA: TGTGCCAGCCGGGGGACCGTCAGCTCCTACGAGCAGTACTTC; CDR3: CASRGTVSSYEQYF
J: TRBJ1-2; V: TRBV19; D: NA; size: few; DNA: TGTGCCAGTAGTCCACTCCCAGGGGTGGGAGGCTACACCTTC; CDR3: CASSPLPGVGGYTF
J: TRBJ1-4; V: TRBV18; D: TRBD1; size: NA; DNA: TGTGCCAGCTCACTCTCCGGGACAGGGGGTGAAAAACTGTTTTTT; CDR3: CASSLSGTGGEKLFF
J: TRBJ1-1; V: TRBV9; D: TRBD1; size: NA; DNA: TGTGCCAGCAGCGTAGCTCCCCTCGACAGGGGGAGCACTGAAGCTTTCTTT; CDR3: CASSVAPLDRGSTEAFF
J: TRBJ1-4; V: TRBV5-4; D: TRBD1; size: NA; DNA: TGTGCCAGCAGCCCCATAGGACAGGGGAAAGAAAAACTGTTTTTT; CDR3: CASSPIGQGKEKLFF
J: TRBJ1-1; V: TRBV2; D: TRBD1; size: NA; DNA: TGTGCCAGCGTTAACGACAGGGGCACTGAAGCTTTCTTT; CDR3: CASVNDRGTEAFF